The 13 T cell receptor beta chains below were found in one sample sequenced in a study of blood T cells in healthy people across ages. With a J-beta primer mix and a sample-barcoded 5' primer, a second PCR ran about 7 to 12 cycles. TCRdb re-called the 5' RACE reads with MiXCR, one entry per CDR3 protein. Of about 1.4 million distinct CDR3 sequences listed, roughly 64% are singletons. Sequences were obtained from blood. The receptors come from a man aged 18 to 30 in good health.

CDR3 sequence (DNA): TGCAGCGTTGAGGGCACTAGCGGGATTTCCACCGGGGAGCTGTTTTTT. Protein sequence: CSVEGTSGISTGELFF. This chain connects TRBV29-1 to TRBJ2-2, with 10 bases fitting TRBD2. J gave up 4 bases and V 3 bases, and 8 bases lay outside the gene matches. Looked up from germline, CDR1 is SQVTM and CDR2 is ANQGSEA. CDR3 length: 16 residues.

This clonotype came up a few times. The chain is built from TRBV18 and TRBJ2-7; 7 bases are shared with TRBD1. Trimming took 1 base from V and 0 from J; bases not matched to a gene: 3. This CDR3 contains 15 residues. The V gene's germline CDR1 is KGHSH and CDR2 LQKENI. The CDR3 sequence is CASSPRQGLSYEQYF. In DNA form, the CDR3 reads TGTGCCAGCTCACCACGACAGGGCCTCTCCTACGAGCAGTACTTC. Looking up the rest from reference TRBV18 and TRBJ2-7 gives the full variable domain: NAGVMQNPRHLVRRRGQEARLRCSPMKGHSHVYWYRQLPEEGLKFMVYLQKENIIDESGMPKERFSAEFPKEGPSILRIQQVVRGDSAAYFCASSPRQGLSYEQYFGPGTRLTVT.

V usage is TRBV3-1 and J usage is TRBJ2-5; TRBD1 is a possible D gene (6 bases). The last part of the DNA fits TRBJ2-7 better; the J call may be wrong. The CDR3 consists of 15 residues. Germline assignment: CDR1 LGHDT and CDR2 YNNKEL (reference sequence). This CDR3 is CASSHVRDIPYEQYF. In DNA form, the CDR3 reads TGTGCCAGCAGCCACGTTCGGGACATCCCTTACGAGCAGTACTTC.

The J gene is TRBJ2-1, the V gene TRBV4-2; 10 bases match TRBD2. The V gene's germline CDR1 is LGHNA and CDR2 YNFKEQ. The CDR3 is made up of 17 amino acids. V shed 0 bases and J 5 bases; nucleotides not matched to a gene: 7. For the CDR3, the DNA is TGTGCCAGCAGCCAAGAGATCCTAGCGGGGGCCCACAATGAGCAGTTCTTC. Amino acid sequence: CASSQEILAGAHNEQFF.

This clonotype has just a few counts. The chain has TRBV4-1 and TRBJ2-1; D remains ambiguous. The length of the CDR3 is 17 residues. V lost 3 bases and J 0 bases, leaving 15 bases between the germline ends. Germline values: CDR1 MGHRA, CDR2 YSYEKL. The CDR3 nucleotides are TGCGCCAGCAGCCACCCGACGGAGCCCAGCTCCTACAATGAGCAGTTCTTC. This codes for CASSHPTEPSSYNEQFF.

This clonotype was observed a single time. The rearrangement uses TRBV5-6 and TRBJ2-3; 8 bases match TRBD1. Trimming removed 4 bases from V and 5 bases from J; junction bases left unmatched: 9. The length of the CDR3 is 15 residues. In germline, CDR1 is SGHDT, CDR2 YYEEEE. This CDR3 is CASSVRTGMVDTQYF. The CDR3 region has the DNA TGTGCCAGCAGCGTGCGGACAGGGATGGTAGATACGCAGTATTTT.

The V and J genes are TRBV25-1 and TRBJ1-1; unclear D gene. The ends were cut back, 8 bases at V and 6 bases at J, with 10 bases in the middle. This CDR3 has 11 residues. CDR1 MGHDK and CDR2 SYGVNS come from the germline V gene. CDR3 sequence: CASALGAEAFF. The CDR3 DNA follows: TGTGCCAGCGCCTTGGGCGCTGAAGCTTTCTTT. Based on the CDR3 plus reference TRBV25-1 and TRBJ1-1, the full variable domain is EADIYQTPRYLVIGTGKKITLECSQTMGHDKMYWYQQDPGMELHLIHYSYGVNSTEKGDLSSESTVSRIRTEHFPLTLESARPSHTSQYLCASALGAEAFFGQGTRLTVV.

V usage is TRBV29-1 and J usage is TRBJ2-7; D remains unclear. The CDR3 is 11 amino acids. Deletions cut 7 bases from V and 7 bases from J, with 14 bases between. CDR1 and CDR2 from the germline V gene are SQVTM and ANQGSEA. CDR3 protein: CSGMSYNEQYF. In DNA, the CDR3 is TGCAGCGGCATGAGTTACAATGAGCAGTACTTC.

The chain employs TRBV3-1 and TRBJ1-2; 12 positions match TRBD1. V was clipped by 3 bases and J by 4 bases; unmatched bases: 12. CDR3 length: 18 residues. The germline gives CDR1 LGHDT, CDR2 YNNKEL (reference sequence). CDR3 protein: CASSHPPGQGAIFYGYTF. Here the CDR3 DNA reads TGTGCCAGCAGCCACCCACCGGGACAGGGGGCCATTTTCTATGGCTACACCTTC.

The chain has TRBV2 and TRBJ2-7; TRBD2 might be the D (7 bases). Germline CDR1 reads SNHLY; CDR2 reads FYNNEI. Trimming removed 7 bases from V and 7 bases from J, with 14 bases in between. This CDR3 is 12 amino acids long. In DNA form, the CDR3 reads TGTGCCAGCACGGGGGGCGAAGGGGAGCAGTACTTC. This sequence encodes CASTGGEGEQYF.

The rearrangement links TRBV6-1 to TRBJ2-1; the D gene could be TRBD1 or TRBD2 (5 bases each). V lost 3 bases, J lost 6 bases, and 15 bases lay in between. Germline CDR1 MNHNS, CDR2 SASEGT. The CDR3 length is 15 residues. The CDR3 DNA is TGTGCCAGCAGTGATTATGCCAGGGCGGGCAATGAGCAGTTCTTC. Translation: CASSDYARAGNEQFF.

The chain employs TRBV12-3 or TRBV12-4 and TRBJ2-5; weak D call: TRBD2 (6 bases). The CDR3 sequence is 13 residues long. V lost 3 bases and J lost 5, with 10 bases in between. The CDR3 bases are TGTGCCAGCAGTTTCGGGACTGGTGAGACCCAGTACTTC. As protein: CASSFGTGETQYF.

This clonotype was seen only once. CDR3 bases: TGTGCCAGCAGCCAAACACAGGGTAGTCAGCCCCAGCATTTT. This gives the protein CASSQTQGSQPQHF. The chain combines TRBV3-1 with TRBJ1-5; D is possibly TRBD1 (6 bases). Germline CDR1 and CDR2: LGHDT and YNNKEL (reference sequence). The CDR3 totals 14 residues. V shed 2 bases and J shed 6 bases, with 11 bases lying between them.